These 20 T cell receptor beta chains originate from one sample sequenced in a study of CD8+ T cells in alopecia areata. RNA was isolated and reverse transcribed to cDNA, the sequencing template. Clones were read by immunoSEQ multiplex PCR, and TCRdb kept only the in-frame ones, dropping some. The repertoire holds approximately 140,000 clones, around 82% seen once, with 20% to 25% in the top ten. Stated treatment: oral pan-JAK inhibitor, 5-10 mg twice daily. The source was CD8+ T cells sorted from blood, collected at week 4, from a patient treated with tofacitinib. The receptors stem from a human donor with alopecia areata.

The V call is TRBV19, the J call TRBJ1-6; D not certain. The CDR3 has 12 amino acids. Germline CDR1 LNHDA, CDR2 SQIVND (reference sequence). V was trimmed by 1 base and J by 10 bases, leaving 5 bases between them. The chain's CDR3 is CASSIGGSPLHF. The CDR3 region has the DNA TGTGCCAGTAGTATAGGAGGATCACCCCTCCACTTT.

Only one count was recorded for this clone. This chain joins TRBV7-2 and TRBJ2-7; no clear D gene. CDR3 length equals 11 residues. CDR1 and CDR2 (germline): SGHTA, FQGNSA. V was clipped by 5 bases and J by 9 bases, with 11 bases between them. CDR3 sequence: CASSRMGWQYF. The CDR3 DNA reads TGTGCCAGCAGCCGCATGGGGTGGCAGTACTTC.

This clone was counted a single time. Here the CDR3 DNA reads TGTGCCAGCAGCTTAAGCGGGGGGCAGATCTACGAGCAGTACTTC. Translated, it gives CASSLSGGQIYEQYF. The chain links TRBV7-2 to TRBJ2-7, with TRBD2 matching over 9 bases. With 2 bases clipped from V and 3 bases from J, the junction kept 5 bases outside the gene matches. The CDR3 runs to 15 residues. From germline, CDR1 is SGHTA and CDR2 FQGNSA.

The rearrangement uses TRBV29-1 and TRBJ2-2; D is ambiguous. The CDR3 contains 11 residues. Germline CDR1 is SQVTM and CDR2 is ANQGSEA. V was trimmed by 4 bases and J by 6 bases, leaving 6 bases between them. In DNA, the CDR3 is TGCAGCGTTGCCCAGGCCGGGGAGCTGTTTTTT. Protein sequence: CSVAQAGELFF.

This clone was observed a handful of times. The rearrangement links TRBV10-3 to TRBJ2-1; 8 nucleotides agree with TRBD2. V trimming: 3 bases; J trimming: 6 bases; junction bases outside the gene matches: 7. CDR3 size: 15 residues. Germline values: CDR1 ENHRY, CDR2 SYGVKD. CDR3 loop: CAISDAGLDANEQFF. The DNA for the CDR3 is TGTGCCATCAGTGACGCGGGACTAGATGCCAATGAGCAGTTCTTC.

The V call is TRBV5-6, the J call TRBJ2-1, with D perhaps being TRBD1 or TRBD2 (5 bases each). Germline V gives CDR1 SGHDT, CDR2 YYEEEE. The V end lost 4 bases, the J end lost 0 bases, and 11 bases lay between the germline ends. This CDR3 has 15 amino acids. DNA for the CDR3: TGTGCCAGCAGCACGGGGCGCCCCTCCTACAATGAGCAGTTCTTC. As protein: CASSTGRPSYNEQFF.

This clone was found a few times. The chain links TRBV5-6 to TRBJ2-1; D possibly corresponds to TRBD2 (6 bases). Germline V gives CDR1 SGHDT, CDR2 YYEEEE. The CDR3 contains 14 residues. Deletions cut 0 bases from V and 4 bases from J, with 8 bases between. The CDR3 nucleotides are TGTGCCAGCAGCTTGGTCGCGGGGTACAATGAGCAGTTCTTC. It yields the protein CASSLVAGYNEQFF.

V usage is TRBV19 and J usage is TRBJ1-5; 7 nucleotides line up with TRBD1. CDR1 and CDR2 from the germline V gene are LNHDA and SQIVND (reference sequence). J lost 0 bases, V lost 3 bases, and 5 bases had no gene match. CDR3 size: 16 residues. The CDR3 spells CASSIGTAYSNQPQHF. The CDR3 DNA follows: TGTGCCAGTAGTATTGGGACAGCTTATAGCAATCAGCCCCAGCATTTT. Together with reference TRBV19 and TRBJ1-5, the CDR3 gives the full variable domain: DGGITQSPKYLFRKEGQNVTLSCEQNLNHDAMYWYRQDPGQGLRLIYYSQIVNDFQKGDIAEGYSVSREKKESFPLTVTSAQKNPTAFYLCASSIGTAYSNQPQHFGDGTRLSIL.

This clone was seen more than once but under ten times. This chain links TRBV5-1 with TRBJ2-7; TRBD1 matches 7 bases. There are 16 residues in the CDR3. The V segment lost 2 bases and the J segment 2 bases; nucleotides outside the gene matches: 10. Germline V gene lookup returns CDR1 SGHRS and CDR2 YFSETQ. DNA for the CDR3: TGCGCCAGCAGCTTACCCCGACAGGGAGACACCTACGAGCAGTACTTC. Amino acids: CASSLPRQGDTYEQYF.

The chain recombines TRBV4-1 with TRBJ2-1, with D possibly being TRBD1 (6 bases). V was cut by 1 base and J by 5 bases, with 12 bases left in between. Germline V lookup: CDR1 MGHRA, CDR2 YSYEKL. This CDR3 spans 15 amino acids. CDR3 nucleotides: TGCGCCAGCAGCCAAGCTCCAGGGGCCGACAATGAGCAGTTCTTC. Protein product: CASSQAPGADNEQFF.

The CDR3: CASSDNAGELFF. In nucleotides, the CDR3 is TGTGCCAGCAGTGATAACGCCGGGGAGCTGTTTTTT. The chain carries TRBV2 and TRBJ2-2; no clear D. Germline loops: CDR1 SNHLY, CDR2 FYNNEI. This CDR3 contains 12 residues. V gave up 3 bases and J gave up 6 bases, with 5 bases separating them.

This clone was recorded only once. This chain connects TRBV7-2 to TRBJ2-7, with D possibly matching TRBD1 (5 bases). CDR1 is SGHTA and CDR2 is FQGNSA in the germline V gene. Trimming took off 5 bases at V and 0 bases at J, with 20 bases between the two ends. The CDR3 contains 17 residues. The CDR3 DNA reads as TGTGCCAGCAGCCTAACTCGTTTTAGGACACTCTCCTACGAGCAGTACTTC. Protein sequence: CASSLTRFRTLSYEQYF.

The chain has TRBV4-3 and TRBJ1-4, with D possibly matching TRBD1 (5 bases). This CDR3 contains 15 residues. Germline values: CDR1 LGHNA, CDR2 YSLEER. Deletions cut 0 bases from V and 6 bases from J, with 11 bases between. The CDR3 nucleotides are TGCGCCAGCAGCCAAGAGAAGGGGTCGGATGAAAAACTGTTTTTT. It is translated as CASSQEKGSDEKLFF.

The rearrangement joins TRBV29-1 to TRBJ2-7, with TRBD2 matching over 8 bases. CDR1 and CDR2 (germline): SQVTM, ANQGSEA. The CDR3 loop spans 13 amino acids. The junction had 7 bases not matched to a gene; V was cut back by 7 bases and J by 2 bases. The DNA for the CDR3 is TGCAGCGCTGCCGGGGGGGGCGCCTACGAGCAGTACTTC. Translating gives CSAAGGGAYEQYF.

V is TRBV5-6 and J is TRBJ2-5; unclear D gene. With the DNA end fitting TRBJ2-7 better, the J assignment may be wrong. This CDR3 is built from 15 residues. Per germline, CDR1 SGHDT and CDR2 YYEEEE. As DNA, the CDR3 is TGTGCCAGCAGCCCTGTCTCTCCCCCTACTCGCGAGCAGTACTTC. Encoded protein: CASSPVSPPTREQYF.

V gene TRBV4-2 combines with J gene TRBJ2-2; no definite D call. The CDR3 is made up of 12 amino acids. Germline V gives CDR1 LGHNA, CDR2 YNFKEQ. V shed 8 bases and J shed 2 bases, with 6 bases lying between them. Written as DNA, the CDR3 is TGTGCCAGCCGCCCAAACACCGGGGAGCTGTTTTTT. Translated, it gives CASRPNTGELFF.

CDR3 loop: CASSSPGPPEETQYF. The CDR3 bases are TGTGCCAGTAGTTCCCCGGGACCACCCGAAGAGACCCAGTACTTC. The rearrangement joins TRBV19 to TRBJ2-5; D could derive from TRBD1 or TRBD2 (5 bases each). Germline V gene sequence: CDR1 LNHDA, CDR2 SQIVND (reference sequence). V was cut by 5 bases and J by 3 bases, with 16 bases left in between. The CDR3 has 15 amino acids. Together with reference TRBV19 and TRBJ2-5, the CDR3 gives the full variable domain: DGGITQSPKYLFRKEGQNVTLSCEQNLNHDAMYWYRQDPGQGLRLIYYSQIVNDFQKGDIAEGYSVSREKKESFPLTVTSAQKNPTAFYLCASSSPGPPEETQYFGPGTRLLVL.

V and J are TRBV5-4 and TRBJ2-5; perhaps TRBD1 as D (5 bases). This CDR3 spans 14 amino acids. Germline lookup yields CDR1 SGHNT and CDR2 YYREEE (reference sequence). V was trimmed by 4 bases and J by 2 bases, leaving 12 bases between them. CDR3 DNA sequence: TGTGCCAGCAGCGGAGACAGAGAGCAAGAGACCCAGTACTTC. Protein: CASSGDREQETQYF.

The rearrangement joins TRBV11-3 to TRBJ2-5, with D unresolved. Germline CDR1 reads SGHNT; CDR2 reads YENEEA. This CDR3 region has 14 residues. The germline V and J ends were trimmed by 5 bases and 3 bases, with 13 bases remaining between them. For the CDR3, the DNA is TGTGCCAGCAGCCCCTTTGAAGGAGAAGAGACCCAGTACTTC. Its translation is CASSPFEGEETQYF.

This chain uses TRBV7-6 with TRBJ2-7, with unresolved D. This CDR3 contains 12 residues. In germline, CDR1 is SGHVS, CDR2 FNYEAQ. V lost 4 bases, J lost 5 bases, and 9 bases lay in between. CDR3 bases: TGTGCCAGCAGCTCTCCCGGAAACGAGCAGTACTTC. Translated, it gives CASSSPGNEQYF.